This TCR beta chain was captured in a study of shared clonotypes between healthy human individuals. Method: immunoSEQ multiplex PCR; TCRdb's copy keeps in-frame clones and lacks some. The table shows about 580,000 clones, with 95% to 98% occurring only once. It was CD45RO-negative cells, positively selected for CCR7, that made up naive CD8 cells, with terminally differentiated effector memory CD45RA+ cells excluded. CDR1 is MNHEY and CDR2 is SMNVEV in the germline V gene (reference sequence). The CDR3 covers 13 residues. V gave up 3 bases and J gave up 5 bases; unmatched junction bases: 0. This chain joins TRBV27 and TRBJ1-5, with 8 bases fitting TRBD1. Sequenced input: naive CD8+ T cells sorted from blood. The clonotype originates from a man younger than 40 in good health. This CDR3 is CASSLGQDQPQHF. The CDR3 region has the DNA TGTGCCAGCAGTTTGGGACAGGATCAGCCCCAGCATTTT.